The source of this TCR beta chain is a study of cytomegalovirus exposure and HLA in healthy donors. Whole-study findings and limits: Among CMV-associated TCR beta chains, most appeared HLA-restricted in a later analysis.

PCR employed 60 Vbeta and 13 Jbeta primers. TCRdb keeps only in-frame clones here, not all; method: immunoSEQ multiplex PCR. The sample carries 150,000 or so clones, roughly four fifths recorded once. Of note for this clone: Its cognate antigen is unknown.

This clonotype originated in a man in his forties or fifties in good health and CMV-seropositive. The sample comprised PBMCs.

The CDR3, as DNA: TGTGCCAGCAAGGGAGACACAGATACGCAGTATTTT. As protein: CASKGDTDTQYF. The chain couples TRBV28 to TRBJ2-3, with D tentatively TRBD2 (5 bases). This CDR3 has 12 amino acids. Germline-derived CDR1 and CDR2 are MDHEN and SYDVKM. V was shortened by 7 bases and J by 2 bases, with 7 bases between the two germline ends.